The T cell receptor beta chain described here comes from a study of blood T cells in healthy people across ages. It was with a sample-barcoded 5' primer and a J-beta primer mix that a second PCR of roughly 7 to 12 cycles was run. Every cDNA molecule bore a tag from a template-switch adaptor containing 12 random nucleotides. TCRdb re-derived calls from the 5' RACE reads in MiXCR, one entry per CDR3 protein. The data show roughly 680,000 distinct CDR3 sequences, about 50% seen once. This clonotype turned up a few times. Trimming left V 0 bases short and J 13 bases short, with 7 bases between. CDR1 is LGHDT and CDR2 is YNNKEL in the germline V gene (reference sequence). The CDR3 consists of 11 residues.

The TCR comes from a woman older than 75 in good health. The chain employs TRBV3-1 and TRBJ2-1; the D gene is possibly TRBD1 (5 bases). Specimen: blood. This CDR3 is CASSQDRVQFF. Written as DNA, the CDR3 is TGTGCCAGCAGCCAAGACAGGGTCCAGTTCTTC.